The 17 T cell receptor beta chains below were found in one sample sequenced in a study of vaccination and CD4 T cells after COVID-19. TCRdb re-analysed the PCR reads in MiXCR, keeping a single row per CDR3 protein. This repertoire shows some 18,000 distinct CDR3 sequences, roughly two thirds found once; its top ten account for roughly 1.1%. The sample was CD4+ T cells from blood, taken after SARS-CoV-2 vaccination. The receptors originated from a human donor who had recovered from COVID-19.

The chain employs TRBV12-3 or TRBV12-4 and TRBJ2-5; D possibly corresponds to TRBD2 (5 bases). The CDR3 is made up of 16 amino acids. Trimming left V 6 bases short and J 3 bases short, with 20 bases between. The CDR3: CASRGIGPGGKETQYF. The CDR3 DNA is TGTGCCAGCAGAGGGATTGGGCCTGGAGGTAAAGAGACCCAGTACTTC.

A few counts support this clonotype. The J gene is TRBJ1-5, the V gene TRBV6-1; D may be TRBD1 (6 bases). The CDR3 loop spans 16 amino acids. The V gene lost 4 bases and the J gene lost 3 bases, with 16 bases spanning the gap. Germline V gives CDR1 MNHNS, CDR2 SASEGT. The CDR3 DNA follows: TGTGCCAGCAGTGGGCCCCAGGGGCCTACCAATCAGCCCCAGCATTTT. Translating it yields CASSGPQGPTNQPQHF.

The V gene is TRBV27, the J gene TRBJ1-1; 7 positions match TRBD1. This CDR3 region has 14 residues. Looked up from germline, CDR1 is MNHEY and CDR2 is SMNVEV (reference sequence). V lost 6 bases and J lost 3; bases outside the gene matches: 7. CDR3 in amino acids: CASRRGLRDTEAFF. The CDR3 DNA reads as TGTGCCAGCAGGAGGGGGCTCCGGGACACTGAAGCTTTCTTT.

The CDR3 reads CASSYRTGLAGGGSTEQYF. CDR3 sequence (DNA): TGTGCCAGCAGTTACCGCACTGGGCTAGCGGGAGGAGGGTCTACGGAGCAGTACTTC. The chain joins TRBV6-2 or TRBV6-3 to TRBJ2-7, with 11 bases fitting TRBD2. J gave up 7 bases and V 2 bases, and 19 bases lay outside the gene matches. There are 19 residues in the CDR3. CDR1 is MNHEY and CDR2 is SVGEGT in the germline V gene.

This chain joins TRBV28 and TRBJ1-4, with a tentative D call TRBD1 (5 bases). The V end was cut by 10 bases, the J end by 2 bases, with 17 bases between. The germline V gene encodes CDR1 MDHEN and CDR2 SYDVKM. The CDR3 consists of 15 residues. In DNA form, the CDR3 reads TGTGCCACCCACACGGCAGGGCGGACTAATGAAAAACTGTTTTTT. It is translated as CATHTAGRTNEKLFF.

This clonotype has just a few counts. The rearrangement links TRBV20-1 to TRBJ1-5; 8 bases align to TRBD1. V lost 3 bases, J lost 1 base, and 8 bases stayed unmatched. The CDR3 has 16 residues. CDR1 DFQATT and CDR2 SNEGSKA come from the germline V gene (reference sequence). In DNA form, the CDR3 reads TGCAGTGCTAGTGTCAGGGGGCGACGGAGCAATCAGCCCCAGCATTTT. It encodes CSASVRGRRSNQPQHF.

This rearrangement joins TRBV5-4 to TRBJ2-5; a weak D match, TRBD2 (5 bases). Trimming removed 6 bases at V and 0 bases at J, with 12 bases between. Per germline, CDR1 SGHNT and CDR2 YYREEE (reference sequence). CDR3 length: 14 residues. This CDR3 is CASTRRGYQETQYF. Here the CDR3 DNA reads TGTGCCAGCACTCGCAGAGGGTACCAAGAGACCCAGTACTTC.

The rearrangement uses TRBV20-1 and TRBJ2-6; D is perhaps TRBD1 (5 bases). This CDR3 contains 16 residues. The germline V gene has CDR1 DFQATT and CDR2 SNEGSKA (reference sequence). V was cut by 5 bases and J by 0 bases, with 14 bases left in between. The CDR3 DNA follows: TGCAGTGCTCGACAGCGATGGGACTCTGGGGCCAACGTCCTGACTTTC. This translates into CSARQRWDSGANVLTF.

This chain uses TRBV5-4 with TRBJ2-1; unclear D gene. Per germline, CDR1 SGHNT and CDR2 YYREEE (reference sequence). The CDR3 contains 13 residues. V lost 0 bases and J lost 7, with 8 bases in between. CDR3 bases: TGTGCCAGCAGCTTGGGCCGGACGAATGAGCAGTTCTTC. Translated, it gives CASSLGRTNEQFF.

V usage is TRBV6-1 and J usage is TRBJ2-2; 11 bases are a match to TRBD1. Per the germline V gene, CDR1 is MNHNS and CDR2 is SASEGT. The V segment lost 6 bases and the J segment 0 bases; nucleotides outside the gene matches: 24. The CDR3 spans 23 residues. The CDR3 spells CASRRTGGAWSLPGFANTGELFF. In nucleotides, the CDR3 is TGTGCCAGCAGGAGGACAGGGGGCGCTTGGTCCCTTCCCGGGTTCGCGAACACCGGGGAGCTGTTTTTT.

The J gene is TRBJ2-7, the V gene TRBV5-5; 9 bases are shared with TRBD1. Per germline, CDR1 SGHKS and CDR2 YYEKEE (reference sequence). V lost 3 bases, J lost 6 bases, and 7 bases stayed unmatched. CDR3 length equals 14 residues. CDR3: CASSSGTGSSEQYF. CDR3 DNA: TGTGCCAGCAGCTCGGGGACAGGGTCGAGCGAGCAGTACTTC.

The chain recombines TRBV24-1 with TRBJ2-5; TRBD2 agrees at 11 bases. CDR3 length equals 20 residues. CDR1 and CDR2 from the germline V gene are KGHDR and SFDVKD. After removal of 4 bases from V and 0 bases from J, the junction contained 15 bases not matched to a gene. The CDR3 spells CATSDLGVTSGGPYQETQYF. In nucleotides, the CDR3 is TGTGCCACCAGTGACCTGGGGGTTACTAGCGGGGGACCGTACCAAGAGACCCAGTACTTC.

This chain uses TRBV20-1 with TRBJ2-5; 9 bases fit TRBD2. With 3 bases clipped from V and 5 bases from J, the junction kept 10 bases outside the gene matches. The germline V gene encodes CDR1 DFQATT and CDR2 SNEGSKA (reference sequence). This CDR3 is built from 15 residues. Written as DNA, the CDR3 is TGCAGTGCTAGCGACCCAGCGGGAGGCCGGGAGACCCAGTACTTC. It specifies CSASDPAGGRETQYF.

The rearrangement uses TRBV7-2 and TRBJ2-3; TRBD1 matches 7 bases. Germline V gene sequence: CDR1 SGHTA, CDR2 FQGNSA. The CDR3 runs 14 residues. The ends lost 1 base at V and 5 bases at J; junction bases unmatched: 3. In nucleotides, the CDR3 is TGTGCCAGCAGCTTAGACAGGGGAGTAGATACGCAGTATTTT. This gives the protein CASSLDRGVDTQYF.

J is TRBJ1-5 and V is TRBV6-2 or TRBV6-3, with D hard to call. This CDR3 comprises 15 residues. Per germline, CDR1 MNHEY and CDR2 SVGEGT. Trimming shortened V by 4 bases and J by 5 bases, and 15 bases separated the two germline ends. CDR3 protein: CASSSTRVLDQPQHF. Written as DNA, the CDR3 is TGTGCCAGCAGTTCTACGAGGGTGCTGGATCAGCCCCAGCATTTT.

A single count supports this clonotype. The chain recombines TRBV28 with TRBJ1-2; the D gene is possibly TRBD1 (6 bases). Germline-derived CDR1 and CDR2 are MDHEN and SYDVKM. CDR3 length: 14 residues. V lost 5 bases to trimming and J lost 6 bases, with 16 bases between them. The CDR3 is CASSGRWGGDGYTF. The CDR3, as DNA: TGTGCCAGCAGTGGGCGGTGGGGGGGCGATGGCTACACCTTC.

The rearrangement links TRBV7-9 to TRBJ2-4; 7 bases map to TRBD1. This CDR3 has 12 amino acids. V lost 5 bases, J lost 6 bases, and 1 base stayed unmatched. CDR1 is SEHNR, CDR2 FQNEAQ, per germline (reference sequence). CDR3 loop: CASSGTVNIQYF. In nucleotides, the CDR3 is TGTGCCAGCAGCGGGACAGTAAACATTCAGTACTTC. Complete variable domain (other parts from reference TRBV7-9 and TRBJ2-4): DTGVSQNPRHKITKRGQNVTFRCDPISEHNRLYWYRQTLGQGPEFLTYFQNEAQLEKSRLLSDRFSAERPKGSFSTLEIQRTEQGDSAMYLCASSGTVNIQYFGAGTRLSVL.